This TCR beta chain was profiled in a study of blood T cell repertoires in COVID-19. Study overall: PBMCs, B-cell-depleted T cells, or T cells provided the cDNA or gDNA that made up the material.

This CDR3 spans 14 amino acids. V was clipped by 5 bases and J by 3 bases; unmatched bases: 6. From germline, CDR1 is MDHEN and CDR2 SYDVKM. Assay used: immunoSEQ multiplex PCR; TCRdb lists only in-frame clones, some missing. The data show around 250,000 clones, roughly 80% seen once. The chain has TRBV28 and TRBJ1-2, with 7 bases matching TRBD1. The sample taken for sequencing was peripheral blood. The sequence was collected from a woman aged 18-29 years with acute or convalescent COVID-19. CDR3 in DNA: TGTGCCAGCAGTCCGACAGGGCACCACTATGGCTACACCTTC. Translating gives CASSPTGHHYGYTF.